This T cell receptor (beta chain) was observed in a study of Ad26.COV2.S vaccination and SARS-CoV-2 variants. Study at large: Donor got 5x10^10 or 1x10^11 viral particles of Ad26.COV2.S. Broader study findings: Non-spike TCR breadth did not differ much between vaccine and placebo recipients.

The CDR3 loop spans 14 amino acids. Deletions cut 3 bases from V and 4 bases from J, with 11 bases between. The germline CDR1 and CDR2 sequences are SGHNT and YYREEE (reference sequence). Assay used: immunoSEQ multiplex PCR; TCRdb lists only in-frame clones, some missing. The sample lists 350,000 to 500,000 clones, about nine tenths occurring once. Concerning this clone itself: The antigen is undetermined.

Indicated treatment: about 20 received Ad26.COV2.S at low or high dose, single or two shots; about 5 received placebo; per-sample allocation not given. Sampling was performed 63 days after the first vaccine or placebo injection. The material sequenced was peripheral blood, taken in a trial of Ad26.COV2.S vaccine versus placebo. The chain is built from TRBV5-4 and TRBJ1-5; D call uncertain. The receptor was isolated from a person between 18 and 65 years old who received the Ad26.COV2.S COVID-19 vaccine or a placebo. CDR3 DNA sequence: TGTGCCAGCAGCTCCGGACCGAGAAATCAGCCCCAGCATTTT. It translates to CASSSGPRNQPQHF.